This T cell receptor beta chain derives from a study of shared clonotypes between healthy human individuals. The CDR3 is 16 residues long. Germline V CDR1 and CDR2: LNHNV, YYDKDF (reference sequence). Trimming took off 0 bases at V and 2 bases at J, with 11 bases between the two ends. Loaded into unsorted PBMC replicate PCRs was about 0.3 ug DNA, 25,000 to 30,000 T cell genomes. In the original processing: ImmunoSEQ supplied junction-only sequences lacking quality scores, so filtering was different. The method was immunoSEQ multiplex PCR; TCRdb's version includes in-frame clones alone and lacks a portion of them. V and J calls and clone size come straight from that table; D and trimming were deduced from the DNA. Of hundreds of thousands of clones listed, around 78% are singletons.

The clonotype was recovered from a woman aged 35 to 49 in good health. Some clones in this sample may be carry-over from other donors' samples. The chain recombines TRBV15 with TRBJ1-5; D uncertain. Sequencing was performed on PBMCs. The CDR3 protein is CATSRDLVAGNQPQHF. As DNA, the CDR3 is TGTGCCACCAGCAGAGATCTAGTCGCTGGCAATCAGCCCCAGCATTTT.